This TCR beta chain was recorded in a study of graft-versus-host responses after intestinal transplantation. Study as a whole: All recipients were given anti-thymocyte globulin induction, and tacrolimus and steroids were then administered for around three years.

Generated by immunoSEQ multiplex PCR, the TCRdb table keeps only in-frame clones and is missing some. The table records over 65,000 clones, 85% to 95% of them present only once. Of note for this clone: Its specificity is not known.

In germline, CDR1 is SNHLY, CDR2 FYNNEI. The CDR3 spans 14 residues. Between the trimmed V and J ends, which lost 4 bases and 1 base, there was a span of 10 bases. The sequence came from a human donor who was the organ donor for an intestinal transplant. The genes are TRBV2 and TRBJ1-1, with D hard to call. Material: unstimulated CD8+ T cells sorted from spleen or lymph node cells, obtained before transplant. CDR3 in amino acids: CASSGEKGNTEAFF. CDR3 coding DNA: TGTGCCAGCAGTGGGGAGAAGGGGAACACTGAAGCTTTCTTT.